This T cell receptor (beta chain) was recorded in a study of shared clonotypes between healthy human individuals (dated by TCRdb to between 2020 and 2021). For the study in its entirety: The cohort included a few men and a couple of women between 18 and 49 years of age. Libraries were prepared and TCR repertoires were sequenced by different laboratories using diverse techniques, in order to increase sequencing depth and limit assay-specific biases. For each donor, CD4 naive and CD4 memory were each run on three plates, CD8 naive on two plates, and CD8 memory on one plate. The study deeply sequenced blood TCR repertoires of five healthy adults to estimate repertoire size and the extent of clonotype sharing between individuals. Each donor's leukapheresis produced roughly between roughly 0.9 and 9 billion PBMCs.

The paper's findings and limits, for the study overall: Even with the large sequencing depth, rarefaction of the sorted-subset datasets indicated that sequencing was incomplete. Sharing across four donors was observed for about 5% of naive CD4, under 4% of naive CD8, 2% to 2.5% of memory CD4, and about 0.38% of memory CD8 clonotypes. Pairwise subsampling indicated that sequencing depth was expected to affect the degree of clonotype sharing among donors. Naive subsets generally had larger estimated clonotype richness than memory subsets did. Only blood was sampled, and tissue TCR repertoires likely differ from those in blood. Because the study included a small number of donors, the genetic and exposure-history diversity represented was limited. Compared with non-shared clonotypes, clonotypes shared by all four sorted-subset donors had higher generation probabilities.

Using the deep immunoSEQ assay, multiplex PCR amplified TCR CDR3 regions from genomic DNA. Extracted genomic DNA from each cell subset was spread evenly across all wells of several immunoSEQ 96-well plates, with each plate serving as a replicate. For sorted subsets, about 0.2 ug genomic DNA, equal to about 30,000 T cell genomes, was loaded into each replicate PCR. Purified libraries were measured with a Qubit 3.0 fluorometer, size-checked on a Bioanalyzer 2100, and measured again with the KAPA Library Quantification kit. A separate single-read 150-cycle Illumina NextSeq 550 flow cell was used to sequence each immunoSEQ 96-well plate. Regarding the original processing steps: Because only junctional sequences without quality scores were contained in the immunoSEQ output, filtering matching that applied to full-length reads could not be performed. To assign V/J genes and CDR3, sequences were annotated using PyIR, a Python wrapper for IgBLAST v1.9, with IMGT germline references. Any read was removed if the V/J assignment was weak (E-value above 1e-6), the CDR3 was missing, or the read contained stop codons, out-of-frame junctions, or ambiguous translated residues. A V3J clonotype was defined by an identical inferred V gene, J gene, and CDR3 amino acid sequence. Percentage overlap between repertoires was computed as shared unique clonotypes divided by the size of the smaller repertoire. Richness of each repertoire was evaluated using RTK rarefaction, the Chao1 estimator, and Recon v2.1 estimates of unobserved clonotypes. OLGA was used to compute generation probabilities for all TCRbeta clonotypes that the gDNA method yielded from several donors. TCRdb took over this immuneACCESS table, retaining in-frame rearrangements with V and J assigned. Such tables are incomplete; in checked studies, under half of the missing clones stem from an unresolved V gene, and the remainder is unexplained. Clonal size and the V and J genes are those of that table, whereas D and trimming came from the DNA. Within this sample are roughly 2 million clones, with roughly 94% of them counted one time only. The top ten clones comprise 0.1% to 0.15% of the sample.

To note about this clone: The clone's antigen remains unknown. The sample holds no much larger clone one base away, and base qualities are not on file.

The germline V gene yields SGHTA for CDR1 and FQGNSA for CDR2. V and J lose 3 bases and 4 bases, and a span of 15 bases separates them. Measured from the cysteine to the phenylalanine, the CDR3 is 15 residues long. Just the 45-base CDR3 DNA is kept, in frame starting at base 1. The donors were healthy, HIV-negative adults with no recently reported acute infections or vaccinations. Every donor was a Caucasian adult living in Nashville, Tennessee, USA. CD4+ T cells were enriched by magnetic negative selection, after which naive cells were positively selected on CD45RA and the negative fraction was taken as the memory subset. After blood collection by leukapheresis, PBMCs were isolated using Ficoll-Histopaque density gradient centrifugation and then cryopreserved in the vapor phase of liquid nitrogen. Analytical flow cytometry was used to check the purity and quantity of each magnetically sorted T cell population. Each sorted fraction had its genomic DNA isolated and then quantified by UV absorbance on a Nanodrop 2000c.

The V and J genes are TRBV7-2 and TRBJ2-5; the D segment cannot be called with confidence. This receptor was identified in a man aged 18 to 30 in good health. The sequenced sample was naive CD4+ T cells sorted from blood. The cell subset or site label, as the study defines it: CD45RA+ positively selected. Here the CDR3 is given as CASSFAPTTGETQYF. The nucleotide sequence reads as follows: TGTGCCAGCAGCTTCGCGCCAACCACGGGAGAGACCCAGTACTTC.